The next 25 T cell receptor beta chains were all read from a single sample in a study of T cells in Graves' hyperthyroidism and ophthalmopathy. RNA transcripts served as the template for amplifying TCR beta CDR3 regions. With the HTBI primer set, the TCR CDR3 went through a first round of RT-PCR. From the multiplex PCR reads, TCRdb called clonotypes with MiXCR, one entry per CDR3 protein. The data show more than 350,000 distinct CDR3 sequences, more than 12% seen once. The sample taken for sequencing was blood. All receptors come from a woman in her twenties or thirties with Graves' hyperthyroidism.

The chain has TRBV18 and TRBJ2-7; 7 positions agree with TRBD2. Germline CDR1 KGHSH, CDR2 LQKENI. The CDR3 spans 15 residues. V lost 6 bases to trimming and J lost 6 bases; unmatched junction nucleotides: 14. The CDR3 sequence is CASSLLAGAWSEQYF. Here the CDR3 DNA reads TGTGCCAGCTCCCTACTTGCGGGAGCCTGGAGCGAGCAGTACTTC.

This clonotype was counted many times. The chain has TRBV7-8 and TRBJ2-7, with D perhaps being TRBD1 or TRBD2 (5 bases each). With 2 bases removed from V and 3 bases from J, the gap between germline ends came to 14 bases. Per germline, CDR1 SGHVS and CDR2 FQNEAQ. The CDR3 covers 15 residues. The CDR3: CASSLRRDLRYEQYF. The CDR3 nucleotides are TGTGCCAGCAGCTTAAGAAGGGACCTCCGCTACGAGCAGTACTTC.

This clonotype was recorded at least ten times. The rearrangement links TRBV27 to TRBJ1-5, with TRBD1 matching over 7 bases. J lost 7 bases, V lost 5 bases, and 8 bases had no gene match. Germline CDR1 reads MNHEY; CDR2 reads SMNVEV (reference sequence). The CDR3 is 14 amino acids. Here the CDR3 DNA reads TGTGCCAGCAGTGTGACAGGGCCGAACCAGCCCCAGCATTTT. The encoded protein is CASSVTGPNQPQHF.

On this clonotype: A much larger clonotype is one base distant, so this may be a read error. The V call is TRBV5-5, the J call TRBJ2-2; no clear D. This CDR3 has 12 residues. Germline loops: CDR1 SGHKS, CDR2 YYEKEE (reference sequence). The CDR3 DNA reads TGTGGCAGCAGCTTTAACACCGGGGAGCTGTTTTTT. Residues: CGSSFNTGELFF.

The V and J genes are TRBV15 and TRBJ2-7; no clear D. In germline, CDR1 is LNHNV, CDR2 YYDKDF (reference sequence). Trimming stripped 1 base from V and 3 bases from J, with 19 bases between. The CDR3 runs 17 residues. The chain's CDR3 is CATSRVPGRNTDYEQYF. The CDR3 DNA sequence: TGTGCCACCAGCAGAGTGCCGGGTCGTAACACCGACTACGAGCAGTACTTC.

The count of this clonotype is one. The rearrangement joins TRBV14 to TRBJ2-7; D gene uncertain. Germline V gives CDR1 SGHDN, CDR2 FVKESK. Trimming took off 1 base at V and 2 bases at J, with 12 bases between the two ends. The CDR3 consists of 15 residues. In nucleotides, the CDR3 is TGTGCCAGCAGCCAAGGAGGCGGAGCCGCCTACGAGCAGTACTTC. Amino acid sequence: CASSQGGGAAYEQYF. Using reference TRBV14 and TRBJ2-7 for the parts outside the CDR3, the full variable domain is EAGVTQFPSHSVIEKGQTVTLRCDPISGHDNLYWYRRVMGKEIKFLLHFVKESKQDESGMPNNRFLAERTGGTYSTLKVQPAELEDSGVYFCASSQGGGAAYEQYFGPGTRLTVT.

This clonotype was seen a few times. This rearrangement joins TRBV10-3 to TRBJ1-3, with 7 bases lining up with TRBD1. The CDR3 totals 15 residues. CDR1 and CDR2 (germline): ENHRY, SYGVKD. With V trimmed by 9 bases and J by 6 bases, 14 bases remained unmatched. DNA for the CDR3: TGTGCCATTTCCCTAACAGGGGAAAGGACAAACACCATATATTTT. Translating it yields CAISLTGERTNTIYF.

This chain connects TRBV7-6 to TRBJ2-7, with 9 bases matching TRBD2. The J segment lost 3 bases and the V segment lost 0 bases, leaving 6 bases of the junction unmatched. The germline V gene encodes CDR1 SGHVS and CDR2 FNYEAQ. This CDR3 is 16 amino acids long. The CDR3 DNA reads TGTGCCAGCAGCTTAGCTGCTAGCGGGACCTTCTACGAGCAGTACTTC. Translated: CASSLAASGTFYEQYF.

This chain links TRBV7-9 with TRBJ2-6, with D perhaps TRBD1 or TRBD2 (5 bases each). The CDR3 is made up of 18 amino acids. The ends were cut back, 3 bases at V and 0 bases at J, with 15 bases in the middle. CDR1 is SEHNR and CDR2 is FQNEAQ in the germline V gene (reference sequence). The CDR3 region has the DNA TGTGCCAGCAGCTTTTTTTGGGACGGTTTCTCTGGGGCCAACGTCCTGACTTTC. It is translated as CASSFFWDGFSGANVLTF.

This clonotype was found many times. The CDR3 DNA follows: TGCGCCAGCAGCCGGTTGGGGAGTGCCTACGAGCAGTACTTC. As protein: CASSRLGSAYEQYF. The chain couples TRBV5-1 to TRBJ2-7, with D possibly being TRBD2 (5 bases). The CDR3 has 14 residues. Germline V gene data show CDR1 as SGHRS and CDR2 as YFSETQ. Trimming removed 4 bases from V and 2 bases from J, with 13 bases in between.

The CDR3 sequence: CASSPPVSGSARGTQYF. The CDR3 nucleotides are TGTGCCAGCAGCCCCCCCGTCTCTGGTTCCGCACGGGGGACCCAGTACTTC. V usage is TRBV3-1 and J usage is TRBJ2-5; TRBD2 might be the D (5 bases). The CDR3 contains 17 residues. V was clipped by 4 bases and J by 7 bases, with 25 bases between them. CDR1 and CDR2 (germline): LGHDT, YNNKEL (reference sequence).

This clonotype was recorded at least ten times. V usage is TRBV7-2 and J usage is TRBJ2-3, with TRBD2 as a possible D gene (5 bases). The CDR3 is 15 amino acids. The V gene lost 1 base and the J gene lost 4 bases, with 12 bases spanning the gap. Germline V gene lookup returns CDR1 SGHTA and CDR2 FQGNSA. This chain's CDR3 is CASSLEGRRADTQYF. The CDR3 region has the DNA TGTGCCAGCAGCTTAGAGGGCAGGCGGGCAGATACGCAGTATTTT.

The rearrangement uses TRBV2 and TRBJ2-7, with TRBD1 matching over 10 bases. Germline V CDR1 and CDR2: SNHLY, FYNNEI. Losses at the gene ends were 8 bases for V and 7 bases for J; bases not matched to a gene: 2. This CDR3 comprises 11 residues. The CDR3 is CASGQGDEQYF. The CDR3 DNA reads TGTGCCAGCGGACAGGGGGATGAGCAGTACTTC.

This chain links TRBV9 with TRBJ2-3; 9 nucleotides line up with TRBD2. The length of the CDR3 is 14 residues. V dropped 4 bases and J dropped 6; count of bases not matched to a gene: 6. Germline V gene sequence: CDR1 SGDLS, CDR2 YYNGEE. The DNA for the CDR3 is TGTGCCAGCAGCCCCGGGACTAGCCCCGATACGCAGTATTTT. Translation gives CASSPGTSPDTQYF.

The chain couples TRBV6-2 or TRBV6-3 to TRBJ2-1; 7 bases line up with TRBD1. The CDR3 consists of 14 residues. Germline CDR1 MNHEY, CDR2 SVGEGT. V was clipped by 6 bases and J by 8 bases; unmatched bases: 10. In DNA form, the CDR3 reads TGTGCCAGCAGGACGACAGGGACAATCGATGAGCAGTTCTTC. It is translated as CASRTTGTIDEQFF.

This clonotype has at least ten counts. The chain combines TRBV27 with TRBJ1-1; 11 nucleotides align to TRBD1. Unmatched junction bases numbered 0, after V lost 5 bases and J lost 1 base. The germline V gene encodes CDR1 MNHEY and CDR2 SMNVEV (reference sequence). The CDR3 runs 14 residues. This chain's CDR3 is CASSGQGANTEAFF. CDR3 in DNA: TGTGCCAGCAGTGGACAGGGGGCGAACACTGAAGCTTTCTTT.

This clonotype has ten or more counts. The V call is TRBV12-3 or TRBV12-4, the J call TRBJ2-7, with D possibly matching TRBD2 (5 bases). V dropped 1 base and J dropped 2 bases, with 12 bases sitting between them. The CDR3 runs to 15 residues. As DNA, the CDR3 is TGTGCCAGCAGTTTAGTGAGGGTGCCCCCCTACGAGCAGTACTTC. It yields the protein CASSLVRVPPYEQYF.

The chain has TRBV5-1 and TRBJ2-5; no clear D gene. The CDR3 loop spans 12 amino acids. V was shortened by 4 bases and J by 0 bases, with 4 bases between the two germline ends. Looked up from germline, CDR1 is SGHRS and CDR2 is YFSETQ. The chain's CDR3 is CASSIHQETQYF. CDR3 in DNA: TGCGCCAGCAGCATACACCAAGAGACCCAGTACTTC.

This clonotype has at least ten counts. The chain has TRBV12-3 or TRBV12-4 and TRBJ2-1; D tentatively reads TRBD1 or TRBD2 (5 bases each). V lost 4 bases and J lost 9, with 16 bases in between. The CDR3 consists of 14 residues. CDR3 DNA: TGTGCCAGCAGTTCCGGGCCCCGGGGCGGTGAGCAGTTCTTC. Its translation: CASSSGPRGGEQFF.

Ten or more counts support this clonotype. This rearrangement joins TRBV10-1 to TRBJ2-1, with 11 positions matching TRBD2. V shed 4 bases and J 8 bases; nucleotides not matched to a gene: 19. Germline V gives CDR1 WNHNN, CDR2 SYGVQD (reference sequence). The CDR3 totals 19 residues. The CDR3 DNA reads TGCGCCAGCAGTGGGTCGGGGAGGACTAGCGGGTTTCCCGCACATGAGCAGTTCTTC. Protein sequence: CASSGSGRTSGFPAHEQFF.

Concerning this clonotype: A much larger clone lies one base from this, so it may be a read error. The V and J genes are TRBV30 and TRBJ2-7, with D possibly being TRBD2 (5 bases). The CDR3 is 13 residues long. The V gene's germline CDR1 is GTSNPN and CDR2 SVGIG (reference sequence). V dropped 4 bases and J dropped 3 bases, with 13 bases sitting between them. The DNA for the CDR3 is TGTGCCTGGACGAGTGGTAGCGACTACGAGCAGTACTTC. Protein: CAWTSGSDYEQYF.

The genes are TRBV29-1 and TRBJ2-7; D possibly corresponds to TRBD1 (6 bases). The V end lost 4 bases, the J end lost 2 bases, and 15 bases lay between the germline ends. The CDR3 spans 14 residues. Germline assignment: CDR1 SQVTM and CDR2 ANQGSEA. The CDR3 protein is CSVGILGATYEQYF. CDR3 nucleotide sequence: TGCAGCGTTGGTATTTTGGGGGCCACCTACGAGCAGTACTTC.

This clonotype was seen many times. V usage is TRBV4-1 and J usage is TRBJ1-5, with D perhaps TRBD1 (6 bases). V lost 0 bases to trimming and J lost 4 bases, with 13 bases between them. Germline CDR1 and CDR2: MGHRA and YSYEKL. This CDR3 is built from 16 residues. The CDR3 nucleotides read TGCGCCAGCAGCCAAGATCCAACAGGGAAAAATCAGCCCCAGCATTTT. It specifies CASSQDPTGKNQPQHF.

This clonotype was seen at least ten times. The chain links TRBV5-5 to TRBJ2-3; TRBD2 matches at 8 bases. After removal of 9 bases from V and 5 bases from J, the junction contained 14 bases not matched to a gene. CDR3 length equals 15 residues. Per the germline V gene, CDR1 is SGHKS and CDR2 is YYEKEE (reference sequence). CDR3: CATIGPGLDGDTQYF. CDR3 nucleotide sequence: TGTGCCACCATCGGGCCGGGACTAGATGGAGATACGCAGTATTTT. The variable domain in full, with the rest retrieved from reference TRBV5-5 and TRBJ2-3, is DAGVTQSPTHLIKTRGQQVTLRCSPISGHKSVSWYQQVLGQGPQFIFQYYEKEERGRGNFPDRFSARQFPNYSSELNVNALLLGDSALYLCATIGPGLDGDTQYFGPGTRLTVL.

The table lists this clonotype with many counts. This rearrangement joins TRBV12-3 or TRBV12-4 to TRBJ2-2; 9 bases match TRBD2. V lost 5 bases to trimming and J lost 5 bases; unmatched junction nucleotides: 6. CDR3 length: 15 amino acids. The CDR3 region has the DNA TGTGCCAGCAGTCCTGCGGGAGGGCTTACCGGGGAGCTGTTTTTT. Its translation is CASSPAGGLTGELFF.